Shown below are 22 T cell receptor beta chains from a single sample sequenced in a study of shared clonotypes between healthy human individuals. The data were produced by immunoSEQ multiplex PCR, yet TCRdb's version contains in-frame clones alone and is incomplete. The top ten clones hold around 0.15% of a sample with 2.5 million or so clones, around 94% of them seen once. What was sequenced was naive CD4+ T cells sorted from blood. Subset denoted: CD45RA+ positively selected. These receptors originate from a man between 18 and 35 years old in good health.

This clone has only one observation. Different DNA sequences within this sample yield the same CDR3. The rearrangement uses TRBV7-9 and TRBJ1-4; no firm D call. CDR1 SEHNR and CDR2 FQNEAQ come from the germline V gene (reference sequence). There are 15 residues in the CDR3. The germline V and J ends were trimmed by 3 bases and 0 bases, with 8 bases remaining between them. CDR3 sequence (DNA): TGTGCCAGCAGCTTGACCGCCGCAACTAATGAAAAACTGTTTTTT. It translates to CASSLTAATNEKLFF.

The chain carries TRBV27 and TRBJ1-5; D perhaps matches TRBD1 (5 bases). The CDR3 covers 15 residues. Germline lookup yields CDR1 MNHEY and CDR2 SMNVEV (reference sequence). V dropped 2 bases and J dropped 1 base, with 9 bases sitting between them. The CDR3 DNA is TGTGCCAGCAGTTTAAGAGGGGCGAGCAATCAGCCCCAGCATTTT. It codes for CASSLRGASNQPQHF.

V and J are TRBV5-5 and TRBJ2-3, with unresolved D. Germline lookup yields CDR1 SGHKS and CDR2 YYEKEE (reference sequence). Between the trimmed V and J ends, which lost 4 bases and 13 bases, there was a span of 22 bases. The CDR3 contains 14 residues. CDR3 region: CASSLGSKGGFEYF. In DNA form, the CDR3 reads TGTGCCAGCAGCCTTGGATCTAAGGGTGGATTTGAGTATTTT.

For this clone: This specimen includes other DNA sequences encoding the same CDR3. The chain is built from TRBV29-1 and TRBJ2-3, with D hard to call. Trimming took 4 bases from V and 9 from J, leaving 14 bases between them. The germline gives CDR1 SQVTM, CDR2 ANQGSEA. The CDR3 runs to 12 residues. This chain's CDR3 is CSVGQLATTQYF. CDR3 sequence (DNA): TGCAGCGTTGGACAACTGGCAACCACGCAGTATTTT.

V usage is TRBV5-4 and J usage is TRBJ2-1, with a weak D call TRBD2 (6 bases). V gave up 2 bases and J gave up 7 bases, with 13 bases separating them. From germline, CDR1 is SGHNT and CDR2 YYREEE (reference sequence). The CDR3 consists of 14 residues. CDR3 coding DNA: TGTGCCAGCAGCTTATTCGGGGGAATTAATGAGCAGTTCTTC. Protein: CASSLFGGINEQFF. Looking up the rest from reference TRBV5-4 and TRBJ2-1 gives the full variable domain: ETGVTQSPTHLIKTRGQQVTLRCSSQSGHNTVSWYQQALGQGPQFIFQYYREEENGRGNFPPRFSGLQFPNYSSELNVNALELDDSALYLCASSLFGGINEQFFGPGTRLTVL.

This clone was seen a few times. V gene TRBV7-9 combines with J gene TRBJ1-1, with unresolved D. The V end lost 2 bases, the J end lost 7 bases, and 11 bases lay between the germline ends. This CDR3 contains 13 residues. The germline CDR1 and CDR2 sequences are SEHNR and FQNEAQ (reference sequence). CDR3 region: CASSLKVSGEAFF. The CDR3 DNA follows: TGTGCCAGCAGCTTAAAGGTGTCCGGTGAAGCTTTCTTT.

V and J are TRBV11-3 and TRBJ2-7; D possibly corresponds to TRBD2 (6 bases). Germline V lookup: CDR1 SGHNT, CDR2 YENEEA. The CDR3 is made up of 16 amino acids. The V gene lost 5 bases and the J gene lost 3 bases, with 20 bases spanning the gap. Written as DNA, the CDR3 is TGTGCCAGCAGCCCCGGGGAGGCCCGGGGAGGCTACGAGCAGTACTTC. Its translation is CASSPGEARGGYEQYF.

The CDR3 DNA sequence: TGCGCCAGCAGCTTTGGCTCCTACAATGAGCAGTTCTTC. This translates into CASSFGSYNEQFF. The chain joins TRBV5-1 to TRBJ2-1; D uncertain. V shed 2 bases and J shed 0 bases, with 3 bases lying between them. Per germline, CDR1 SGHRS and CDR2 YFSETQ. CDR3 length: 13 amino acids.

V and J are TRBV2 and TRBJ2-7; 9 bases are shared with TRBD2. J gave up 4 bases and V 8 bases, and 6 bases lay outside the gene matches. The CDR3 loop spans 13 amino acids. The germline V gene encodes CDR1 SNHLY and CDR2 FYNNEI. The CDR3 DNA reads as TGTGCCAGCGGACCGACTAGCGGTTACGAGCAGTACTTC. Residues: CASGPTSGYEQYF.

This clone occurred a few times. The V gene is TRBV6-5, the J gene TRBJ1-5, with 7 nucleotides matching TRBD1. The J segment lost 6 bases and the V segment lost 6 bases, leaving 8 bases of the junction unmatched. The CDR3 extends over 14 amino acids. CDR1 is MNHEY and CDR2 is SVGAGI in the germline V gene. In DNA form, the CDR3 reads TGTGCCAGCAGCAAAGGGGGCTTGGGTCAGCCCCAGCATTTT. It is translated as CASSKGGLGQPQHF.

The chain carries TRBV28 and TRBJ2-7; 8 bases are a match to TRBD1. The CDR3 contains 14 residues. J was trimmed by 5 bases and V by 3 bases; bases with no gene match: 6. CDR1 is MDHEN, CDR2 SYDVKM, per germline. The CDR3 protein is CASSFWTGTDEQYF. For the CDR3, the DNA is TGTGCCAGCAGTTTTTGGACAGGGACCGACGAGCAGTACTTC.

V gene TRBV4-1 combines with J gene TRBJ2-1; TRBD2 matches at 10 bases. V dropped 4 bases and J dropped 3; count of bases not matched to a gene: 15. Germline V gene sequence: CDR1 MGHRA, CDR2 YSYEKL. The CDR3 has 19 residues. This CDR3 reads CASSLEGAWTSGNYNEQFF. The CDR3 DNA sequence: TGCGCCAGCAGCCTTGAGGGGGCTTGGACTAGCGGAAACTACAATGAGCAGTTCTTC.

As for this clone: The same CDR3 can be traced to other DNA sequences in this sample. The V and J genes are TRBV18 and TRBJ1-1, with 9 bases aligning to TRBD1. V shed 4 bases, J shed 1 base, and the junction held 1 base outside the gene matches. The germline V gene encodes CDR1 KGHSH and CDR2 LQKENI. There are 14 residues in the CDR3. This CDR3 is CASSLGQGNTEAFF. The DNA for the CDR3 is TGTGCCAGCTCACTGGGACAGGGGAACACTGAAGCTTTCTTT.

As for this clone: The identical CDR3 is also encoded by other nucleotide sequences in the sample. J is TRBJ2-1 and V is TRBV18; D may be TRBD1 (6 bases). The CDR3 extends over 14 amino acids. Germline V gives CDR1 KGHSH, CDR2 LQKENI. Trimming shortened V by 2 bases and J by 2 bases, and 7 bases separated the two germline ends. The CDR3 reads CASSPDRTYNEQFF. CDR3 DNA sequence: TGTGCCAGCTCACCAGACAGGACCTACAATGAGCAGTTCTTC.

The V gene is TRBV29-1, the J gene TRBJ2-1, with unresolved D. The V and J ends lost 0 bases and 10 bases respectively, with 19 bases between them. CDR3 size: 15 residues. CDR1 is SQVTM, CDR2 ANQGSEA, per germline. The CDR3 coding sequence is TGCAGCGTTGAAGATCGTTTAAGCGTCAGTTTCGAGCAGTTCTTC. This codes for CSVEDRLSVSFEQFF.

V and J are TRBV2 and TRBJ1-5, with D tentatively TRBD1 (6 bases). The germline CDR1 and CDR2 sequences are SNHLY and FYNNEI. The V end was cut by 4 bases, the J end by 5 bases, with 12 bases between. This CDR3 contains 14 residues. CDR3 DNA sequence: TGTGCCAGCAGTGCACAGGGTCGAGATCAGCCCCAGCATTTT. It yields the protein CASSAQGRDQPQHF. Supplemented by reference TRBV2 and TRBJ1-5, the full variable domain reads EPEVTQTPSHQVTQMGQEVILRCVPISNHLYFYWYRQILGQKVEFLVSFYNNEISEKSEIFDDQFSVERPDGSNFTLKIRSTKLEDSAMYFCASSAQGRDQPQHFGDGTRLSIL.

Points on this clone: Other DNA sequences in the same sample also yield this CDR3. This chain uses TRBV5-1 with TRBJ2-1; 9 nucleotides match TRBD2. The CDR3 has 16 amino acids. CDR1 is SGHRS and CDR2 is YFSETQ in the germline V gene. J gave up 0 bases and V 2 bases, and 3 bases lay outside the gene matches. The CDR3 coding sequence is TGCGCCAGCAGCTTCAGCGGGGGGAGCTCCTACAATGAGCAGTTCTTC. It is translated as CASSFSGGSSYNEQFF.

The chain carries TRBV29-1 and TRBJ2-3, with TRBD2 matching 8 bases. The CDR3 runs to 13 residues. Trimming took 7 bases from V and 2 from J; bases not matched to a gene: 5. The germline V gene has CDR1 SQVTM and CDR2 ANQGSEA. CDR3 DNA sequence: TGCAGCGGCGGGGGGCCAGTCACAGATACGCAGTATTTT. It codes for CSGGGPVTDTQYF.

This clone has a single count. J is TRBJ1-1 and V is TRBV7-9; 9 nucleotides agree with TRBD1. CDR1 SEHNR and CDR2 FQNEAQ come from the germline V gene (reference sequence). The CDR3 consists of 14 residues. Trimming at V came to 5 bases and at J to 6 bases, leaving 7 bases not matched to a gene. Here the CDR3 reads CASSLGQGRPEAFF. CDR3 nucleotide sequence: TGTGCCAGCAGCCTGGGACAGGGCCGTCCTGAAGCTTTCTTT.

In the case of this clone: A junction boundary mismatches the germline segment, possibly from a read error. The chain is built from TRBV5-1 and TRBJ1-2; weak D call: TRBD1 (5 bases). Looked up from germline, CDR1 is SGHRS and CDR2 is YFSETQ. The CDR3 runs to 13 residues. The CDR3 loop reads CASSLVQDYGYTF. The CDR3 DNA is TGCGCCAGCAGCTTGGTACAGGACTACGGCTACACCTTC.

J is TRBJ2-3 and V is TRBV6-6; D is unresolved. Trimming cost V 4 bases and J 10 bases, with 15 bases left between them. The CDR3 totals 13 residues. Germline assignment: CDR1 MNHNY and CDR2 SVGAGI (reference sequence). DNA for the CDR3: TGTGCCAGCAGTTTTAGGAGTTCGGATCCGCAGTATTTT. Translating it yields CASSFRSSDPQYF.

The chain joins TRBV2 to TRBJ1-1; D is ambiguous. Trimming removed 5 bases from V and 0 bases from J, with 10 bases in between. CDR1 and CDR2 from the germline V gene are SNHLY and FYNNEI. The CDR3 totals 14 residues. This CDR3 is CASSPIALNTEAFF. The CDR3 nucleotides read TGTGCCAGCAGTCCGATAGCCTTGAACACTGAAGCTTTCTTT.